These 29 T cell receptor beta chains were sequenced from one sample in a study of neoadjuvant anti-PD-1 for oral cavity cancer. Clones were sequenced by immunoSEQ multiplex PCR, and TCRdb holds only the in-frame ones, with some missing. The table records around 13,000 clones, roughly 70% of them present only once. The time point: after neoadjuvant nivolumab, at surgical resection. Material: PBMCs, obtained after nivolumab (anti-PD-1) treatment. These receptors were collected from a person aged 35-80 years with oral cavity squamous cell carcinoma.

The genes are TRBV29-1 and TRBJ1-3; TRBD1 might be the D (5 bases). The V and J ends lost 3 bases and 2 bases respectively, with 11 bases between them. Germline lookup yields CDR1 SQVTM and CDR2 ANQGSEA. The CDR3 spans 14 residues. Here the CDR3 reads CSVETVGAGNTIYF. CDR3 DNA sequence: TGCAGCGTTGAGACGGTAGGGGCTGGAAACACCATATATTTT.

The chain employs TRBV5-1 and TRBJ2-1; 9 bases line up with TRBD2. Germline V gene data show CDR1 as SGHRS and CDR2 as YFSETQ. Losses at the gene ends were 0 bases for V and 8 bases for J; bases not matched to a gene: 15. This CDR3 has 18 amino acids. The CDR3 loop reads CASSLAGSASGDSHEQFF. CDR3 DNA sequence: TGCGCCAGCAGCTTGGCCGGGTCGGCTAGCGGGGATAGCCATGAGCAGTTCTTC.

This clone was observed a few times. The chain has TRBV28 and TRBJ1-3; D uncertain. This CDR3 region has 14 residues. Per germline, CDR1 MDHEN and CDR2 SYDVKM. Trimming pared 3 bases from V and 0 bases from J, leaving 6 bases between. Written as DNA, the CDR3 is TGTGCCAGCAGTTTCATGAGCTCTGGAAACACCATATATTTT. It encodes CASSFMSSGNTIYF.

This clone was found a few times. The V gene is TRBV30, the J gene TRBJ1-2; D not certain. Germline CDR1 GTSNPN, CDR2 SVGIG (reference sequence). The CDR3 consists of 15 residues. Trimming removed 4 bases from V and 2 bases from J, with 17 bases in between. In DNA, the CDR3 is TGTGCCTGGAAGGAGGACCGGAACGTAAACTATGGCTACACCTTC. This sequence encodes CAWKEDRNVNYGYTF.

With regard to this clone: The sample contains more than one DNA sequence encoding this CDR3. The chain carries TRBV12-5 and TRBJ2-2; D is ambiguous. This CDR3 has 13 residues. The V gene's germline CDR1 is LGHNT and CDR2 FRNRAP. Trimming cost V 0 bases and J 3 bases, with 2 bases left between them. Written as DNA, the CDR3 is TGTGCTAGTGGTTTGGTTTACACCGGGGAGCTGTTTTTT. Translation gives CASGLVYTGELFF. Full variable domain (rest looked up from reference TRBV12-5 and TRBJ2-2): DARVTQTPRHKVTEMGQEVTMRCQPILGHNTVFWYRQTMMQGLELLAYFRNRAPLDDSGMPKDRFSAEMPDATLATLKIQPSEPRDSAVYFCASGLVYTGELFFGEGSRLTVL.

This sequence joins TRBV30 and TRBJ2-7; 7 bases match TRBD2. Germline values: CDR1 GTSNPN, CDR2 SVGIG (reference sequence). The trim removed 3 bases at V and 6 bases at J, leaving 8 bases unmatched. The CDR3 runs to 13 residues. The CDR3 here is CAWSSLGGGEQYF. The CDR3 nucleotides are TGTGCCTGGAGCTCACTTGGGGGGGGCGAGCAGTACTTC.

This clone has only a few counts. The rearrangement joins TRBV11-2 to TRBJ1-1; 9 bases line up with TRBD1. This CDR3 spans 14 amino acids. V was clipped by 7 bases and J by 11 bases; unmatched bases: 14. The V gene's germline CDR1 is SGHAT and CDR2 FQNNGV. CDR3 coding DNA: TGTGCCAGCAAAAGCCTAGGTTACAGGGGGCAGGCTTTCTTT. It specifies CASKSLGYRGQAFF.

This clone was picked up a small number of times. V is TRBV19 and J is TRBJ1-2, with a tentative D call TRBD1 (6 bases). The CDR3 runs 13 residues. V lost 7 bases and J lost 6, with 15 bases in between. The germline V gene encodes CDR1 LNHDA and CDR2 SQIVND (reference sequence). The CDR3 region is CASTEWEGDGYTF. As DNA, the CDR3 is TGTGCCAGTACGGAATGGGAGGGGGATGGCTACACCTTC. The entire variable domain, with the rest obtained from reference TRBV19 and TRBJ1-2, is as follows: DGGITQSPKYLFRKEGQNVTLSCEQNLNHDAMYWYRQDPGQGLRLIYYSQIVNDFQKGDIAEGYSVSREKKESFPLTVTSAQKNPTAFYLCASTEWEGDGYTFGSGTRLTVV.

This CDR3 reads CASSSRGVREQYF. The CDR3 coding sequence is TGTGCCAGCAGCTCACGGGGGGTGCGCGAGCAGTACTTC. The V and J genes are TRBV4-2 and TRBJ2-7; the match to TRBD2 covers 7 bases. Germline V gene sequence: CDR1 LGHNA, CDR2 YNFKEQ. J was trimmed by 6 bases and V by 5 bases; bases with no gene match: 7. The CDR3 totals 13 residues.

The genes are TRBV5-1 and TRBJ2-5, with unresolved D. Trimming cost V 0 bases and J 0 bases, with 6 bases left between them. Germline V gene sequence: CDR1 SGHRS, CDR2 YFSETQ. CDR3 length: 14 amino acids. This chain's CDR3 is CASSLGANQETQYF. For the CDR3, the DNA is TGCGCCAGCAGCTTGGGGGCCAACCAAGAGACCCAGTACTTC.

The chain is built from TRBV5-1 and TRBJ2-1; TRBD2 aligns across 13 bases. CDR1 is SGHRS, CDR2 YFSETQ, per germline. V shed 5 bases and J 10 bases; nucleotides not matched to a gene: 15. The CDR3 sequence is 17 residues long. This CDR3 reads CASSWNSGTSGNPEQFF. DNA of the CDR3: TGCGCCAGCAGTTGGAACTCCGGGACTAGCGGGAATCCGGAGCAGTTCTTC.

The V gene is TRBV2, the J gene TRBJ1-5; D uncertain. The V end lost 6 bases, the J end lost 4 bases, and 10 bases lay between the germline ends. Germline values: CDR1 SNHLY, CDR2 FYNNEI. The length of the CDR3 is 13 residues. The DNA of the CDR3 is TGTGCCAGCAGGAGGGAATGGAATCAGCCCCAGCATTTT. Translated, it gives CASRREWNQPQHF.

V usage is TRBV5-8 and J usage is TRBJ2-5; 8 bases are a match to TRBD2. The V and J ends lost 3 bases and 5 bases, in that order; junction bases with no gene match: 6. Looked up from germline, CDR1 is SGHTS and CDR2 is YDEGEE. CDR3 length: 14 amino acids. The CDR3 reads CASSSGLAGETQYF. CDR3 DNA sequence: TGTGCCAGCAGCTCCGGACTAGCTGGGGAGACCCAGTACTTC. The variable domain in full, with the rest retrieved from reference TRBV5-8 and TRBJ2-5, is EAGVTQSPTHLIKTRGQQATLRCSPISGHTSVYWYQQALGLGLQFLLWYDEGEERNRGNFPPRFSGRQFPNYSSELNVNALELEDSALYLCASSSGLAGETQYFGPGTRLLVL.

The CDR3 DNA is TGTGCAAGTCACTTAATCTGTCGGCAGGGCTTTATGAACACTGAAGCTTTCTTT. It is translated as CASHLICRQGFMNTEAFF. The V call is TRBV12-2, the J call TRBJ1-1; the D segment call TRBD1 is taken from the table without a DNA check. TRBV12-2 is a documented pseudogene. The CDR3 contains 18 residues.

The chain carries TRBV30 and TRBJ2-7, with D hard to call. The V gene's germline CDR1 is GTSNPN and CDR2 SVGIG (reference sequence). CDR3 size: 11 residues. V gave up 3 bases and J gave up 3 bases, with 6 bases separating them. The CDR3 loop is CAWSGNYEQYF. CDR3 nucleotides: TGTGCCTGGAGCGGTAACTACGAGCAGTACTTC.

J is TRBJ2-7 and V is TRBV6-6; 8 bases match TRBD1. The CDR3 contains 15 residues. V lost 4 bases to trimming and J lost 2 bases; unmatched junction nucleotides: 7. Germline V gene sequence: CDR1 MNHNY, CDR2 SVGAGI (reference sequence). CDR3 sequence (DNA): TGTGCCAGCAGTTCTCCGACAGGGGCTGCCTACGAGCAGTACTTC. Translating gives CASSSPTGAAYEQYF.

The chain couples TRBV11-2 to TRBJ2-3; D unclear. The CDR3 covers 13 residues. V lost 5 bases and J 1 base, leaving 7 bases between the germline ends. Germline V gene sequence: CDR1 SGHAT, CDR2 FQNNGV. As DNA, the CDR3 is TGTGCCAGCAGCCTGGGCCGCACAGATACGCAGTATTTT. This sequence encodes CASSLGRTDTQYF.

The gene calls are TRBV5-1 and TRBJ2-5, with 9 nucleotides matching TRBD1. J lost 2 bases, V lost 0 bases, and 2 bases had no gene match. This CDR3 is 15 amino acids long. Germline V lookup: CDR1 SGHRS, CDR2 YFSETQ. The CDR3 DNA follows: TGCGCCAGCAGCTTGGGGGGGACAGGGCAAGAGACCCAGTACTTC. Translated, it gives CASSLGGTGQETQYF.

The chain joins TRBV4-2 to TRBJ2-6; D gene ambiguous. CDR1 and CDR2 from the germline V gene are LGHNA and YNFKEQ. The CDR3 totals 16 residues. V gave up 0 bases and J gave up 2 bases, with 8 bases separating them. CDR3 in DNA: TGTGCCAGCAGCCAAGATCAGAGGCCTGGGGCCAACGTCCTGACTTTC. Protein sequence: CASSQDQRPGANVLTF.

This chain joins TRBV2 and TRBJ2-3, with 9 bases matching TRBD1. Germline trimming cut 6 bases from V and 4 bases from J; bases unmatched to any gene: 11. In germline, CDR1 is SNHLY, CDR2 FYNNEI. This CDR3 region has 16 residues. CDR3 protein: CASRDSRDRAPDTQYF. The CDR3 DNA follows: TGTGCCAGCAGGGACTCCCGGGACAGGGCGCCAGATACGCAGTATTTT. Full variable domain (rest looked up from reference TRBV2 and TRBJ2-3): EPEVTQTPSHQVTQMGQEVILRCVPISNHLYFYWYRQILGQKVEFLVSFYNNEISEKSEIFDDQFSVERPDGSNFTLKIRSTKLEDSAMYFCASRDSRDRAPDTQYFGPGTRLTVL.

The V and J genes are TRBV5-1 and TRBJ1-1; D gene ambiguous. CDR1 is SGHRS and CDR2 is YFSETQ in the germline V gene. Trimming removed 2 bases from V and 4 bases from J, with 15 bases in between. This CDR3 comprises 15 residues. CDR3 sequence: CASSLLGLPSTEAFF. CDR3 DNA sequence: TGCGCCAGCAGCTTACTCGGACTGCCGAGCACTGAAGCTTTCTTT.

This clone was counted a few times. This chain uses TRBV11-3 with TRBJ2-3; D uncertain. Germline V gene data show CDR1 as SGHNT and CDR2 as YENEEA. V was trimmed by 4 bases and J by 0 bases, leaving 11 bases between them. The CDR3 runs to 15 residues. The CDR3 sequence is CASSYSGRSTDTQYF. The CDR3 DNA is TGTGCCAGCAGCTACTCGGGTCGTAGCACAGATACGCAGTATTTT.

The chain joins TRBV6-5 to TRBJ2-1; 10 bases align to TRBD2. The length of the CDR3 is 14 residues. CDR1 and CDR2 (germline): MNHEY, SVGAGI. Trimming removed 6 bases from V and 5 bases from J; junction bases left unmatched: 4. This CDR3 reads CASSLAGVHNEQFF. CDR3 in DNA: TGTGCCAGCAGCCTAGCGGGGGTTCACAATGAGCAGTTCTTC.

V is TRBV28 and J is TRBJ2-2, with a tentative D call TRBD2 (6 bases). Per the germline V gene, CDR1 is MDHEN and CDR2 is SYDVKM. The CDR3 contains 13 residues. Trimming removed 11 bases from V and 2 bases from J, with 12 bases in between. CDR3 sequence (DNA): TGTGCCTCGGGGGTGGGTAACACCGGGGAGCTGTTTTTT. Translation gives CASGVGNTGELFF.

As DNA, the CDR3 is TGTGCCAGCAGACAAAACACCGGGGAGCTGTTTTTT. This codes for CASRQNTGELFF. The rearrangement joins TRBV9 to TRBJ2-2; D not certain. The V and J ends lost 5 bases and 2 bases respectively, with 4 bases between them. Germline V gene lookup returns CDR1 SGDLS and CDR2 YYNGEE. The CDR3 extends over 12 amino acids.

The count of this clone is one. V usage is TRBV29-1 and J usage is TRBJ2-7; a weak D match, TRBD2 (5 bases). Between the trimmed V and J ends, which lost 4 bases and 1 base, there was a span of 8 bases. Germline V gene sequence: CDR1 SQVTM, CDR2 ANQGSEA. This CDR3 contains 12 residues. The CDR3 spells CSVAGESYEQYF. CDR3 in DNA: TGCAGCGTTGCCGGGGAATCCTACGAGCAGTACTTC.

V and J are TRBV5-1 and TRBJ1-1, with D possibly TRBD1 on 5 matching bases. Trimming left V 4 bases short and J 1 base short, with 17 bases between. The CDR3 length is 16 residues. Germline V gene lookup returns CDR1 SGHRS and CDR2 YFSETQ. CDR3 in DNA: TGCGCCAGCAGCCCCGTTGCGGGGCAGGGGAACACTGAAGCTTTCTTT. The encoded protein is CASSPVAGQGNTEAFF.

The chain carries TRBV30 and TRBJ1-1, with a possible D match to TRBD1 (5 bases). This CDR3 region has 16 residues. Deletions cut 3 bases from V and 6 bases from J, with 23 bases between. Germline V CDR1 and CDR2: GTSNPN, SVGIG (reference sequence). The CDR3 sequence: CAWRDWDGRFGAEAFF. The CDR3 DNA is TGTGCCTGGAGGGATTGGGACGGCCGCTTTGGGGCTGAAGCTTTCTTT.

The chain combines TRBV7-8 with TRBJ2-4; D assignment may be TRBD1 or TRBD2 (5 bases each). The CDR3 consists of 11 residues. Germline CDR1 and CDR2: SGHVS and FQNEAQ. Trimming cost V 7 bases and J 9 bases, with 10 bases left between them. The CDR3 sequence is CASTSGGIQYF. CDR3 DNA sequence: TGTGCCAGCACCTCTGGGGGCATTCAGTACTTC.